A single T cell receptor (beta chain) is shown here with its context. Repertoires were generated with immunoSEQ multiplex PCR, while TCRdb's copy carries only in-frame clones and drops some. The sample comprises 26,000 or so clones, roughly nine tenths of which are singletons, and roughly 7.6% rests with the top ten. The data were obtained in a study of blood T cell repertoires in COVID-19. The length of the CDR3 is 13 residues. Trimming stripped 10 bases from V and 0 bases from J, with 12 bases between. Germline-derived CDR1 and CDR2 are ENHRY and SYGVKD. The V gene is TRBV10-3, the J gene TRBJ1-1, with D unresolved. The TCR was taken from a human donor in a cohort sampled during active COVID-19. Sequencing was carried out using peripheral blood. CDR3 DNA: TGTGCCACCAACCCCGGTATGAACACTGAAGCTTTCTTT. It translates to CATNPGMNTEAFF.